These 2 T cell receptor beta chains were sequenced from one sample in a study of T cell responses to AZD1222 COVID-19 vaccine. Here immunoSEQ multiplex PCR was the method, and the copy in TCRdb shows in-frame clones only, minus some. The sample has about 150,000 clones, 90% to 95% seen once. The sequencing used peripheral blood, collected 28 days after the second AZD1222 dose. These receptors originate from an adult who received the AZD1222 COVID-19 vaccine.

This sequence joins TRBV7-6 and TRBJ2-2; D gene unclear. The CDR3 has 12 amino acids. V lost 1 base, J lost 6 bases, and 3 bases lay in between. CDR1 and CDR2 (germline): SGHVS, FNYEAQ. CDR3 nucleotides: TGTGCCAGCAGCTTAGTTTCCGGGGAGCTGTTTTTT. Amino acids: CASSLVSGELFF.

V and J are TRBV7-6 and TRBJ2-1, with D possibly matching TRBD1 (5 bases). This CDR3 is 15 amino acids long. Looked up from germline, CDR1 is SGHVS and CDR2 is FNYEAQ. V shed 0 bases and J shed 6 bases, with 12 bases lying between them. The CDR3 bases are TGTGCCAGCAGCTTAGCAGGGCCAGGGTCCAATGAGCAGTTCTTC. The encoded protein is CASSLAGPGSNEQFF.